The 21 T cell receptor beta chains reported below all come from one sample, sequenced in a study of CD8 T cells in ankylosing spondylitis. Using its own MiXCR run on the 5' RACE reads, TCRdb lists one record per CDR3 protein. This sample has around 230,000 distinct CDR3 sequences, with around 8% found just once. Sequenced input: blood, either unsorted or a sorted T cell fraction (not recorded which). These TCRs come from a female donor with ankylosing spondylitis or in good health (not recorded which).

Many counts were recorded for this clonotype. The chain couples TRBV20-1 to TRBJ2-5; D is undetermined. The CDR3 covers 11 residues. The V and J ends lost 4 bases and 2 bases respectively, with 5 bases between them. Germline V lookup: CDR1 DFQATT, CDR2 SNEGSKA (reference sequence). The CDR3 spells CSATRQETQYF. DNA of the CDR3: TGCAGTGCTACTAGACAAGAGACCCAGTACTTC.

This clonotype was seen at least ten times. CDR3 bases: TGCGCCAGCAGTTACACAGGGGGGAGCTCCTACAATGAGCAGTTCTTC. This codes for CASSYTGGSSYNEQFF. This sequence joins TRBV5-1 and TRBJ2-1; 8 bases are a match to TRBD1. Looked up from germline, CDR1 is SGHRS and CDR2 is YFSETQ. V lost 5 bases, J lost 0 bases, and 7 bases stayed unmatched. This CDR3 has 16 amino acids.

In the case of this clonotype: It may be a read error: a sequence one base away is much more abundant. CDR3 sequence: CVSGEDTYEQYF. The CDR3 DNA reads TGTGTCAGCGGGGAAGATACCTACGAGCAGTACTTC. The chain recombines TRBV7-2 with TRBJ2-7, with 7 bases fitting TRBD2. CDR3 length: 12 residues. Germline assignment: CDR1 SGHTA and CDR2 FQGNSA.

The table lists this clonotype with many counts. V is TRBV6-6 and J is TRBJ1-1, with TRBD1 matching over 9 bases. CDR1 is MNHNY, CDR2 SVGAGI, per germline (reference sequence). The CDR3 is 18 amino acids. With V trimmed by 9 bases and J by 4 bases, 21 bases remained unmatched. The CDR3 loop is CASTKIRRTGDRGTEAFF. CDR3 bases: TGTGCCAGTACTAAAATAAGGAGGACAGGGGATCGGGGCACTGAAGCTTTCTTT.

The V call is TRBV7-9, the J call TRBJ2-1; TRBD2 agrees at 9 bases. V lost 5 bases, J lost 5 bases, and 7 bases stayed unmatched. CDR1 is SEHNR and CDR2 is FQNEAQ in the germline V gene (reference sequence). The CDR3 has 15 amino acids. CDR3 sequence: CASSAPGTSHNEQFF. The DNA of the CDR3 is TGTGCCAGCAGCGCTCCCGGGACTAGCCACAATGAGCAGTTCTTC.

This clonotype has ten or more counts. This chain joins TRBV19 and TRBJ2-1, with 7 bases that match TRBD1. Unmatched junction bases numbered 2, after V lost 3 bases and J lost 6 bases. Germline V lookup: CDR1 LNHDA, CDR2 SQIVND (reference sequence). The CDR3 length is 13 residues. The chain's CDR3 is CASSMGQSNEQFF. The CDR3 DNA follows: TGTGCCAGTAGTATGGGACAGTCCAATGAGCAGTTCTTC.

This clonotype turned up a few times. The rearrangement links TRBV4-3 to TRBJ2-7, with TRBD1 as a possible D gene (5 bases). The germline V and J ends were trimmed by 1 base and 3 bases, with 13 bases remaining between them. The CDR3 has 15 residues. The germline V gene encodes CDR1 LGHNA and CDR2 YSLEER. CDR3 nucleotides: TGCGCCAGCAGCCAAGTGAACAGGCAGGTCTACGAGCAGTACTTC. Translating it yields CASSQVNRQVYEQYF.

This clonotype was seen ten or more times. V is TRBV5-1 and J is TRBJ2-1, with a possible D match to TRBD2 (6 bases). Germline assignment: CDR1 SGHRS and CDR2 YFSETQ. The CDR3 consists of 13 residues. The V and J ends lost 5 bases and 8 bases respectively, with 14 bases between them. For the CDR3, the DNA is TGCGCCAGCAGGTCGGCGGGAAACGATGAGCAGTTCTTC. It yields the protein CASRSAGNDEQFF.

The V gene is TRBV27, the J gene TRBJ2-2; 8 bases align to TRBD2. CDR1 and CDR2 from the germline V gene are MNHEY and SMNVEV (reference sequence). The V gene end was trimmed by 2 bases and the J gene end by 6 bases; junction bases not matched to a gene: 5. The CDR3 totals 15 residues. In DNA, the CDR3 is TGTGCCAGCAGTTTAAGCGGGAGCTTCTCCGGGGAGCTGTTTTTT. It encodes CASSLSGSFSGELFF.

This clonotype was detected ten times or more. This chain links TRBV11-2 with TRBJ1-2; D unresolved. The length of the CDR3 is 13 residues. CDR1 is SGHAT, CDR2 FQNNGV, per germline. Trimming removed 4 bases from V and 5 bases from J, with 11 bases in between. Here the CDR3 reads CASSSWTDYGYTF. CDR3 bases: TGTGCCAGCAGCTCCTGGACCGATTATGGCTACACCTTC.

This clonotype appeared many times. The rearrangement links TRBV5-1 to TRBJ2-1, with a possible D match to TRBD2 (5 bases). The germline V gene has CDR1 SGHRS and CDR2 YFSETQ. The CDR3 totals 12 residues. V lost 0 bases, J lost 15 bases, and 13 bases lay in between. The CDR3 protein is CASSLVGLPRFF. DNA of the CDR3: TGCGCCAGCAGCTTGGTAGGACTTCCTCGGTTCTTC. The complete variable domain, with remaining parts taken from reference TRBV5-1 and TRBJ2-1, reads KAGVTQTPRYLIKTRGQQVTLSCSPISGHRSVSWYQQTPGQGLQFLFEYFSETQRNKGNFPGRFSGRQFSNSRSEMNVSTLELGDSALYLCASSLVGLPRFFGPGTRLTVL.

This clonotype was recorded at least ten times. The chain combines TRBV14 with TRBJ1-2, with a tentative D call TRBD1 (6 bases). The V end was cut by 1 base, the J end by 7 bases, with 10 bases between. The length of the CDR3 is 13 residues. Germline V gene lookup returns CDR1 SGHDN and CDR2 FVKESK. The CDR3 DNA is TGTGCCAGCAGCCAAGCACAGGGTGGTGGCTACACCTTC. Residues: CASSQAQGGGYTF.

This clonotype was seen repeatedly, ten times or more. The rearrangement uses TRBV10-1 and TRBJ2-2; D unclear. Trimming removed 5 bases from V and 7 bases from J, with 11 bases in between. The CDR3 loop spans 13 amino acids. Germline V gene lookup returns CDR1 WNHNN and CDR2 SYGVQD (reference sequence). In DNA form, the CDR3 reads TGCGCCAGCAGTCAAACCGTCAACGGGGAGCTGTTTTTT. Its protein product is CASSQTVNGELFF.

The rearrangement uses TRBV27 and TRBJ2-7; 10 bases map to TRBD1. V trimming: 6 bases; J trimming: 4 bases; junction bases outside the gene matches: 12. This CDR3 has 16 residues. CDR1 is MNHEY, CDR2 SMNVEV, per germline (reference sequence). The CDR3 spells CASSPALTGGLYEQYF. The CDR3 DNA reads TGTGCCAGCAGCCCCGCCCTGACAGGGGGCTTGTACGAGCAGTACTTC.

Ten or more counts support this clonotype. V is TRBV29-1 and J is TRBJ2-7; possible D gene TRBD2, 7 bases. Trimming removed 4 bases at V and 1 base at J, with 14 bases between. Germline lookup yields CDR1 SQVTM and CDR2 ANQGSEA. The CDR3 has 14 residues. The CDR3 sequence: CSVVIGGGSYEQYF. DNA of the CDR3: TGCAGCGTTGTGATAGGGGGGGGGTCCTACGAGCAGTACTTC.

Ten or more counts support this clonotype. The rearrangement joins TRBV6-1 to TRBJ1-5; 7 bases fit TRBD1. Germline CDR1 and CDR2: MNHNS and SASEGT. V lost 7 bases, J lost 1 base, and 13 bases stayed unmatched. This CDR3 contains 17 residues. CDR3 nucleotides: TGTGCCAGCAAATCCCTGGACAGGCGGTGGAGCAATCAGCCCCAGCATTTT. The encoded protein is CASKSLDRRWSNQPQHF.

This clonotype was seen ten or more times. The rearrangement joins TRBV25-1 to TRBJ2-5; 8 positions agree with TRBD1. Unmatched junction bases numbered 9, after V lost 10 bases and J lost 5 bases. This CDR3 spans 13 amino acids. CDR1 MGHDK and CDR2 SYGVNS come from the germline V gene. The CDR3 loop is CATRRQGRETQYF. The CDR3 bases are TGTGCCACCAGACGACAGGGGAGGGAGACCCAGTACTTC.

This clonotype was detected a few times. This chain uses TRBV7-9 with TRBJ2-3; D gene unclear. Deletions cut 10 bases from V and 9 bases from J, with 14 bases between. Germline assignment: CDR1 SEHNR and CDR2 FQNEAQ (reference sequence). This CDR3 spans 11 amino acids. DNA for the CDR3: TGTGCCACCGGACCGAGCCGGACGCAGTATTTT. Encoded protein: CATGPSRTQYF.

This clonotype was found many times. This sequence joins TRBV4-3 and TRBJ1-1; D gene ambiguous. The germline V gene encodes CDR1 LGHNA and CDR2 YSLEER. The CDR3 contains 15 residues. The V gene lost 0 bases and the J gene lost 0 bases, with 8 bases spanning the gap. The CDR3 here is CASSQERFMNTEAFF. CDR3 bases: TGCGCCAGCAGCCAAGAGCGGTTTATGAACACTGAAGCTTTCTTT.

This clonotype was seen repeatedly, ten times or more. CDR3 nucleotides: TGTGCCAGCAAGGACGGACTCAGGGGCCCGTCATCCTACGAGCAGTACTTC. Protein sequence: CASKDGLRGPSSYEQYF. The V and J genes are TRBV6-2 or TRBV6-3 and TRBJ2-7, with D perhaps TRBD1 (6 bases). The germline V and J ends were trimmed by 7 bases and 1 base, with 23 bases remaining between them. The V gene's germline CDR1 is MNHEY and CDR2 SVGEGT. This CDR3 is 17 amino acids long.

In this sample, this clonotype turned up many times. V is TRBV5-1 and J is TRBJ1-1; D may be TRBD1 (6 bases). Looked up from germline, CDR1 is SGHRS and CDR2 is YFSETQ. The CDR3 has 13 residues. V was shortened by 3 bases and J by 5 bases, with 11 bases between the two germline ends. CDR3 loop: CASSSNRVTEAFF. The CDR3 nucleotides read TGCGCCAGCAGCTCGAACAGGGTTACTGAAGCTTTCTTT.